One and the same sample provided the 20 T cell receptor beta chains below, sequenced in a study of blood T cell repertoires in COVID-19. TCRdb's table, derived via immunoSEQ multiplex PCR, lists solely in-frame clones and lacks some. The sample has 200,000 to 300,000 clones, around 85% seen once; the top ten hold roughly 6.4%. The sequencing input was peripheral blood. These receptors originate from a woman in her fifties or sixties with active or convalescent COVID-19.

This chain links TRBV5-1 with TRBJ2-6, with a weak D call TRBD1 (6 bases). Germline CDR1 reads SGHRS; CDR2 reads YFSETQ. V lost 6 bases and J 3 bases, leaving 13 bases between the germline ends. This CDR3 has 15 amino acids. CDR3 sequence reads: CASKSQGSGANVLTF. Here the CDR3 DNA reads TGCGCCAGCAAGTCGCAGGGGAGTGGGGCCAACGTCCTGACTTTC.

The chain combines TRBV30 with TRBJ2-7; 7 bases are a match to TRBD1. J lost 0 bases, V lost 4 bases, and 0 bases had no gene match. CDR3 length equals 12 residues. Germline assignment: CDR1 GTSNPN and CDR2 SVGIG (reference sequence). CDR3 loop: CAWKGASYEQYF. The DNA of the CDR3 is TGTGCCTGGAAGGGGGCCTCCTACGAGCAGTACTTC.

The chain combines TRBV5-1 with TRBJ1-1; a possible D gene is TRBD1 (5 bases). Deletions cut 0 bases from V and 3 bases from J, with 12 bases between. CDR1 and CDR2 from the germline V gene are SGHRS and YFSETQ. The CDR3 sequence is 15 residues long. The CDR3 spells CASSLEGAIYTEAFF. CDR3 in DNA: TGCGCCAGCAGCTTGGAAGGGGCTATATACACTGAAGCTTTCTTT.

This clone was recorded only once. V gene TRBV5-3 combines with J gene TRBJ2-1; 7 bases line up with TRBD2. TRBV5-3 is annotated as an ORF whose role is uncertain. The CDR3 runs 14 residues. Losses at the gene ends were 4 bases for V and 5 bases for J; bases not matched to a gene: 6. The CDR3 region is CARSRGLVDNEQFF. CDR3 sequence (DNA): TGTGCCAGAAGCCGCGGACTAGTGGACAATGAGCAGTTCTTC.

This clone appeared a single time. This chain links TRBV19 with TRBJ2-7; 8 nucleotides align to TRBD2. Germline values: CDR1 LNHDA, CDR2 SQIVND (reference sequence). The CDR3 is made up of 13 amino acids. The J segment lost 6 bases and the V segment lost 7 bases, leaving 8 bases of the junction unmatched. CDR3 protein: CASKATGGPEQYF. CDR3 nucleotides: TGTGCCAGTAAAGCGACGGGAGGGCCCGAGCAGTACTTC. Filled out from reference TRBV19 and TRBJ2-7, the complete variable domain reads DGGITQSPKYLFRKEGQNVTLSCEQNLNHDAMYWYRQDPGQGLRLIYYSQIVNDFQKGDIAEGYSVSREKKESFPLTVTSAQKNPTAFYLCASKATGGPEQYFGPGTRLTVT.

The chain recombines TRBV7-9 with TRBJ1-4; 10 bases agree with TRBD1. V gave up 5 bases and J gave up 7 bases; unmatched junction bases: 7. The length of the CDR3 is 15 residues. Looked up from germline, CDR1 is SEHNR and CDR2 is FQNEAQ (reference sequence). The CDR3 here is CASSDGQGVGEKLFF. The CDR3 DNA sequence: TGTGCCAGCAGCGACGGACAGGGGGTTGGTGAAAAACTGTTTTTT.

The chain is built from TRBV7-9 and TRBJ1-1; D unclear. With 5 bases removed from V and 11 bases from J, the gap between germline ends came to 21 bases. The CDR3 spans 14 residues. The germline gives CDR1 SEHNR, CDR2 FQNEAQ (reference sequence). CDR3 protein: CASSPRVGGGRAFF. The CDR3 nucleotides read TGTGCCAGCAGCCCCCGGGTGGGAGGCGGCAGGGCTTTCTTT.

This chain connects TRBV5-4 to TRBJ1-4; weak D call: TRBD1 (6 bases). The germline V gene has CDR1 SGHNT and CDR2 YYREEE (reference sequence). Deletions cut 4 bases from V and 0 bases from J, with 10 bases between. The CDR3 is 15 amino acids. The CDR3 is CASSQDSATNEKLFF. CDR3 coding DNA: TGTGCCAGCAGCCAGGACAGTGCAACTAATGAAAAACTGTTTTTT.

DNA of the CDR3: TGTGCCAGCAGCTTATTTCGGTTTACCGGGGAGCTGTTTTTT. Residues: CASSLFRFTGELFF. V usage is TRBV7-3 and J usage is TRBJ2-2; no clear D gene. There are 14 residues in the CDR3. The germline V and J ends were trimmed by 2 bases and 5 bases, with 9 bases remaining between them. From germline, CDR1 is SGHTA and CDR2 FQGTGA. The variable domain in full, with the rest retrieved from reference TRBV7-3 and TRBJ2-2, is GAGVSQTPSNKVTEKGKYVELRCDPISGHTALYWYRQSLGQGPEFLIYFQGTGAADDSGLPNDRFFAVRPEGSVSTLKIQRTERGDSAVYLCASSLFRFTGELFFGEGSRLTVL.

The V and J genes are TRBV18 and TRBJ2-6; TRBD1 matches at 7 bases. This CDR3 spans 21 amino acids. Germline V lookup: CDR1 KGHSH, CDR2 LQKENI. J gave up 0 bases and V 5 bases, and 19 bases lay outside the gene matches. CDR3 protein: CASSSLHPGTVGDSGANVLTF. For the CDR3, the DNA is TGTGCCAGCTCATCACTCCACCCCGGGACAGTTGGCGACTCTGGGGCCAACGTCCTGACTTTC.

The chain joins TRBV27 to TRBJ2-5; 7 bases match TRBD2. The CDR3 runs 16 residues. Germline V CDR1 and CDR2: MNHEY, SMNVEV (reference sequence). Trimming took 5 bases from V and 4 from J; bases not matched to a gene: 13. The DNA for the CDR3 is TGTGCCAGCAGTCCCATGGGAGGGAGGTTTGGAGAGACCCAGTACTTC. As protein: CASSPMGGRFGETQYF.

Regarding this clone: Other DNA variants within this sample encode the same CDR3. J is TRBJ1-3 and V is TRBV3-1 (or the pseudogene TRBV3-2), with 9 nucleotides matching TRBD1. Germline-derived CDR1 and CDR2 are LGHDT and YNNKEL (reference sequence). The CDR3 spans 15 residues. V shed 3 bases and J 4 bases; nucleotides not matched to a gene: 4. The CDR3: CASSQDRGSGNTIYF. As DNA, the CDR3 is TGTGCCAGCAGCCAGGACAGGGGATCCGGAAACACCATATATTTT.

The chain couples TRBV27 to TRBJ2-1; weak D call: TRBD1 (5 bases). Germline CDR1 is MNHEY and CDR2 is SMNVEV (reference sequence). With 6 bases removed from V and 0 bases from J, the gap between germline ends came to 15 bases. This CDR3 is 16 amino acids long. The CDR3 spells CASRKRQSTSYNEQFF. The CDR3 DNA follows: TGTGCCAGCAGGAAACGACAGAGCACCTCCTACAATGAGCAGTTCTTC.

This sequence joins TRBV5-5 and TRBJ2-1, with 8 bases lining up with TRBD2. Per germline, CDR1 SGHKS and CDR2 YYEKEE (reference sequence). CDR3 size: 13 residues. After removal of 4 bases from V and 10 bases from J, the junction contained 7 bases not matched to a gene. CDR3 bases: TGTGCCAGCAGCATACTAGCGGAGGGGGAGCAGTTCTTC. It codes for CASSILAEGEQFF.

V usage is TRBV19 and J usage is TRBJ1-5; 12 bases map to TRBD1. The CDR3 loop spans 17 amino acids. Germline CDR1 reads LNHDA; CDR2 reads SQIVND (reference sequence). The J segment lost 7 bases and the V segment lost 4 bases, leaving 11 bases of the junction unmatched. The CDR3 DNA reads as TGTGCCAGTAGTAGGCCGGGGACAGGGGGCTCTCAGCAGCCCCAGCATTTT. Its protein is CASSRPGTGGSQQPQHF.

The CDR3 loop reads CASSLGGRTNEKLFF. In nucleotides, the CDR3 is TGTGCCAGCAGTTTAGGAGGGAGGACTAATGAAAAACTGTTTTTT. This chain joins TRBV28 and TRBJ1-4; D is undetermined. Germline assignment: CDR1 MDHEN and CDR2 SYDVKM. The V gene lost 2 bases and the J gene lost 2 bases, with 9 bases spanning the gap. The CDR3 is 15 amino acids.

The V gene is TRBV25-1, the J gene TRBJ2-2; possible D gene TRBD1, 5 bases. Germline values: CDR1 MGHDK, CDR2 SYGVNS. The CDR3 spans 14 residues. Here the CDR3 DNA reads TGTGCTTCGAGTCTAGGGGAGAACACCGGGGAGCTGTTTTTT. Its translation is CASSLGENTGELFF.

This clone appeared a single time. The chain couples TRBV27 to TRBJ1-5; TRBD1 might be the D (6 bases). The germline V and J ends were trimmed by 5 bases and 4 bases, with 15 bases remaining between them. The CDR3 runs 15 residues. The germline CDR1 and CDR2 sequences are MNHEY and SMNVEV (reference sequence). The DNA of the CDR3 is TGTGCCAGCAGTGTCGCACAGGGTAGGAATCAGCCCCAGCATTTT. Translation gives CASSVAQGRNQPQHF.

CDR3 sequence (DNA): TGTGCCAGCAGCTTCCTGGGGAGCGGGAGCTACGAGCAGTACTTC. Translated: CASSFLGSGSYEQYF. The V call is TRBV5-8, the J call TRBJ2-7; 8 nucleotides align to TRBD2. This CDR3 is 15 amino acids long. Germline CDR1 reads SGHTS; CDR2 reads YDEGEE. The ends lost 2 bases at V and 3 bases at J; junction bases unmatched: 7.

The rearrangement joins TRBV5-8 to TRBJ2-7, with 11 bases that match TRBD1. CDR3 length: 16 residues. The germline V gene has CDR1 SGHTS and CDR2 YDEGEE. J gave up 1 base and V 3 bases, and 6 bases lay outside the gene matches. The CDR3 is CASSSWTGGKSYEQYV. CDR3 in DNA: TGTGCCAGCAGCTCTTGGACAGGGGGCAAGTCCTACGAGCAGTACGTC.